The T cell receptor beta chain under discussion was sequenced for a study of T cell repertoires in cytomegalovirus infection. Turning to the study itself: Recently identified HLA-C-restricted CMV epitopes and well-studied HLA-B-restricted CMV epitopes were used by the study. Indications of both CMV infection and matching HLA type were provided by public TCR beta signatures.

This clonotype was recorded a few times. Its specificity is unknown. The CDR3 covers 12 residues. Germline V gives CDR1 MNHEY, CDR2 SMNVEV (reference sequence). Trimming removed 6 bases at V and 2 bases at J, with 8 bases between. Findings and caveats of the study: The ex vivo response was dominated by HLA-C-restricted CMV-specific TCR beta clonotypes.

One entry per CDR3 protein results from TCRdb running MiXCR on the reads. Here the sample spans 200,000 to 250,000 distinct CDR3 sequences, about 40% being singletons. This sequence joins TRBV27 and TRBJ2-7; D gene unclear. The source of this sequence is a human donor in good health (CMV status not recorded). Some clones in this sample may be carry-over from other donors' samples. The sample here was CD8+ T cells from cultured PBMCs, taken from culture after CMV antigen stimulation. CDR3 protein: CASRATPYEQYF. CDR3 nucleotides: TGTGCCAGCAGAGCGACCCCCTACGAGCAGTACTTC.